The 21 T cell receptor beta chains presented below share a single source sample, sequenced in a study of molecular identifiers for immune sequencing clone quantification. TCRdb reanalysed the PCR reads using MiXCR and keeps one entry per CDR3 protein. The table lists approximately 630,000 distinct CDR3 sequences, around 25% of them singletons. The sequenced material came from naive CD8+ T cells from blood, with Jurkat cell RNA spiked in. The subset was: FACS-sorted CD8+CD4-CCR7+CD45RA+ naive T cells. Every receptor here comes from a human donor in good health. Some libraries in this study had Jurkat cell RNA spiked in.

CDR3 residues: CASIESPTSRYLGDEQFF. Here the CDR3 DNA reads TGTGCCAGCATCGAGTCCCCGACTAGTCGTTATCTGGGCGATGAGCAGTTCTTC. This sequence joins TRBV11-2 and TRBJ2-1; D might be TRBD2 (6 bases). Germline loops: CDR1 SGHAT, CDR2 FQNNGV. There are 18 residues in the CDR3. V was pared by 7 bases and J by 8 bases, with 30 bases between.

The V and J genes are TRBV7-2 and TRBJ1-6; a weak D match, TRBD1 (5 bases). The CDR3 runs to 16 residues. Trimming took 5 bases from V and 10 from J, leaving 21 bases between them. Germline V gene sequence: CDR1 SGHTA, CDR2 FQGNSA. The CDR3 DNA sequence: TGTGCCAGCAGCGCTACGGGGCGTTTGAGTGAATCACCCCTCCACTTT. This gives the protein CASSATGRLSESPLHF.

This clonotype was counted at least ten times. The J gene is TRBJ1-1, the V gene TRBV12-3 or TRBV12-4; maybe TRBD1 (5 bases). CDR3 length: 12 amino acids. The V and J ends lost 3 bases and 8 bases respectively, with 10 bases between them. CDR3 amino acids: CASSFDSSEAFF. In DNA form, the CDR3 reads TGTGCCAGCAGTTTTGACAGCTCCGAAGCTTTCTTT.

This clonotype showed up many times. V and J are TRBV27 and TRBJ1-5; no clear D. V was cut by 4 bases and J by 3 bases, with 13 bases left in between. Germline CDR1 and CDR2: MNHEY and SMNVEV (reference sequence). The CDR3 covers 15 residues. CDR3 loop: CASSSPGFANQPQHF. DNA of the CDR3: TGTGCCAGCAGTTCCCCAGGTTTTGCCAATCAGCCCCAGCATTTT.

The gene calls are TRBV6-2 or TRBV6-3 and TRBJ2-1; 12 nucleotides line up with TRBD2. This CDR3 region has 14 residues. The germline V gene has CDR1 MNHEY and CDR2 SVGEGT. The V gene end was trimmed by 7 bases and the J gene end by 6 bases; junction bases not matched to a gene: 4. CDR3 coding DNA: TGTGCCAGCACTAGCGGGGGGGCTGGCAATGAGCAGTTCTTC. This translates into CASTSGGAGNEQFF.

Written as DNA, the CDR3 is TGTGCCAGCAGTTTTTGGGGGACCCCCAACACCGGGGAGCTGTTTTTT. This codes for CASSFWGTPNTGELFF. This chain uses TRBV12-3 or TRBV12-4 with TRBJ2-2, with D perhaps given as TRBD1 or TRBD2 (5 bases each). The CDR3 sequence is 16 residues long. The V gene lost 3 bases and the J gene lost 2 bases, with 13 bases spanning the gap.

This clonotype was found many times. The chain uses TRBV5-6 and TRBJ2-1; D is ambiguous. Trimming shortened V by 4 bases and J by 4 bases, and 6 bases separated the two germline ends. The CDR3 runs to 12 residues. CDR1 and CDR2 from the germline V gene are SGHDT and YYEEEE. Here the CDR3 DNA reads TGTGCCAGCAGCGATAGTTACAATGAGCAGTTCTTC. Translation gives CASSDSYNEQFF. The full variable domain, its missing parts supplied by reference TRBV5-6 and TRBJ2-1, is DAGVTQSPTHLIKTRGQQVTLRCSPKSGHDTVSWYQQALGQGPQFIFQYYEEEERQRGNFPDRFSGHQFPNYSSELNVNALLLGDSALYLCASSDSYNEQFFGPGTRLTVL.

This clonotype came up many times. J is TRBJ2-7 and V is TRBV27; D not resolved. The CDR3 is made up of 14 amino acids. Germline CDR1 and CDR2: MNHEY and SMNVEV (reference sequence). Trimming pared 5 bases from V and 2 bases from J, leaving 13 bases between. The CDR3 here is CASSPVSPTYEQYF. The CDR3, as DNA: TGTGCCAGCAGTCCCGTCAGCCCGACCTACGAGCAGTACTTC.

With regard to this clonotype: A much larger clone differs by one base, so this may be a read error. This sequence joins TRBV13 and TRBJ2-7; 8 bases fit TRBD1. Looked up from germline, CDR1 is PRHDT and CDR2 is FYEKMQ (reference sequence). This CDR3 is 14 amino acids long. DNA for the CDR3: TGTGCCGGCAGCAACCGGGACAGGTCCTACGAGCAGTACTTC. This codes for CAGSNRDRSYEQYF.

A note on this clonotype: One junction end does not reproduce the germline sequence, and a read error may be involved. This chain links TRBV27 with TRBJ2-2; 11 bases are a match to TRBD2. Per the germline V gene, CDR1 is MNHEY and CDR2 is SMNVEV (reference sequence). CDR3 length equals 15 residues. The DNA of the CDR3 is TGTGCCAGTAGACTAGCGGGGACGAACACCGGGAAGCTGTTTTTT. This gives the protein CASRLAGTNTGKLFF.

This clonotype was recorded at least ten times. The CDR3: CSASSDTQYF. As DNA, the CDR3 is TGCAGTGCTAGCTCAGATACGCAGTATTTT. The V gene is TRBV20-1, the J gene TRBJ2-3; the D is unclear. V lost 3 bases, J lost 4 bases, and 2 bases lay in between. The germline CDR1 and CDR2 sequences are DFQATT and SNEGSKA (reference sequence). The CDR3 extends over 10 amino acids.

This clonotype has at least ten counts. The chain uses TRBV29-1 and TRBJ1-1; D unclear. CDR3 length equals 11 residues. V dropped 4 bases and J dropped 3 bases, with 6 bases sitting between them. Germline CDR1 SQVTM, CDR2 ANQGSEA. The CDR3: CSVVADTEAFF. In DNA form, the CDR3 reads TGCAGCGTTGTTGCTGACACTGAAGCTTTCTTT.

This clonotype appeared many times. The CDR3 DNA reads as TGCAGCGTTGGAGTCGTCGTAGCAGGGGAGGCCCAGTACTTC. Amino acid sequence: CSVGVVVAGEAQYF. This chain links TRBV29-1 with TRBJ2-5; D is perhaps TRBD1 or TRBD2 (6 bases each). This CDR3 is 14 amino acids long. Trimming stripped 4 bases from V and 9 bases from J, with 21 bases between. CDR1 and CDR2 (germline): SQVTM, ANQGSEA.

The rearrangement joins TRBV7-3 to TRBJ2-5, with 10 positions matching TRBD2. CDR3 length: 16 amino acids. Germline CDR1 SGHTA, CDR2 FQGTGA. J gave up 2 bases and V 5 bases, and 8 bases lay outside the gene matches. CDR3: CASSAHPSGGQETQYF. The CDR3 bases are TGTGCCAGCAGCGCCCACCCTAGCGGGGGACAAGAGACCCAGTACTTC.

The sample holds many counts of this clonotype. This rearrangement joins TRBV7-9 to TRBJ1-1, with a tentative D call TRBD1 (5 bases). Germline CDR1 reads SEHNR; CDR2 reads FQNEAQ (reference sequence). The length of the CDR3 is 15 residues. V was trimmed by 3 bases and J by 4 bases, leaving 15 bases between them. The CDR3 nucleotides read TGTGCCAGCAGCTTCTGGCAGGGCGCAGGCACTGAAGCTTTCTTT. Translation gives CASSFWQGAGTEAFF.

In its sample, this clonotype was seen a few times. The CDR3 protein is CASSLWYRGDHEQYF. The CDR3 DNA sequence: TGTGCCAGCAGTTTATGGTACAGGGGGGACCACGAGCAGTACTTC. This sequence joins TRBV27 and TRBJ2-7, with 8 positions matching TRBD1. Germline assignment: CDR1 MNHEY and CDR2 SMNVEV (reference sequence). The ends lost 1 base at V and 5 bases at J; junction bases unmatched: 7. CDR3 length equals 15 residues.

This clonotype came up many times. The chain has TRBV20-1 and TRBJ1-5; D is unresolved. Deletions cut 0 bases from V and 4 bases from J, with 10 bases between. CDR1 is DFQATT, CDR2 SNEGSKA, per germline (reference sequence). CDR3 length: 14 amino acids. This CDR3 is CSARDLIRNQPQHF. Here the CDR3 DNA reads TGCAGTGCTAGAGATCTAATTAGGAATCAGCCCCAGCATTTT.

This clonotype has a count of ten or more. The gene calls are TRBV11-2 and TRBJ2-1, with TRBD2 as a possible D gene (5 bases). This CDR3 spans 13 amino acids. V was pared by 4 bases and J by 15 bases, with 19 bases between. The V gene's germline CDR1 is SGHAT and CDR2 FQNNGV. CDR3 protein: CASSSRAGSRRFF. In nucleotides, the CDR3 is TGTGCCAGCAGCTCCCGGGCGGGTTCCCGTCGGTTCTTC.

This clonotype came up many times. In DNA form, the CDR3 reads TGTGCCAGCAGCTTGCCCGAAAAATATTTAAGCACAGATACGCAGTATTTT. Protein product: CASSLPEKYLSTDTQYF. The V gene is TRBV5-6, the J gene TRBJ2-3; D ambiguous. Trimming removed 1 base at V and 0 bases at J, with 15 bases between. The CDR3 spans 17 residues. The germline gives CDR1 SGHDT, CDR2 YYEEEE.

This clonotype showed up many times. The chain is built from TRBV7-2 and TRBJ2-1, with TRBD2 matching 14 bases. Per germline, CDR1 SGHTA and CDR2 FQGNSA. The CDR3 consists of 18 residues. V shed 1 base, J shed 1 base, and the junction held 3 bases outside the gene matches. CDR3 DNA: TGTGCCAGCAGCTTAGGACTAGCGGGGGGGCCTTCCTACAATGAGCAGTTCTTC. Its protein is CASSLGLAGGPSYNEQFF.

This clonotype was picked up a small number of times. A much larger clonotype is one base distant, so this may be a read error. This rearrangement joins TRBV7-8 to TRBJ1-5, with D unclear. The CDR3 runs to 15 residues. CDR1 is SGHVS, CDR2 FQNEAQ, per germline. The CDR3 nucleotides read TGTGCCAGCAGCCGCGGTAGTTTTGGGAATCAGCTCCAGCATTTT. Translating gives CASSRGSFGNQLQHF.